This T cell receptor beta chain was identified during a study of PD-L1 blockade in urothelial cancer. Study overall: Previous chemotherapy exposure amounted to 0 to 3 regimens for patients.

Sample time point: pretreatment peripheral blood. Clones were read by immunoSEQ multiplex PCR, and TCRdb kept only the in-frame ones, dropping some. The sample contains tens of thousands of clones, 87% of which appear only once. Trimming removed 11 bases at V and 2 bases at J, with 18 bases between. CDR3 size: 14 residues. The germline V gene has CDR1 LNHDA and CDR2 SQIVND (reference sequence). The TCR sequence derives from a woman aged 55-70 years with urothelial cancer. The chain carries TRBV19 and TRBJ1-2; TRBD1 might be the D (5 bases). Sample: PBMCs, taken around atezolizumab (anti-PD-L1) treatment. The CDR3 DNA reads as TGTGCCCCCCTCGGACAAGGGTCGAACTATGGCTACACCTTC. Protein product: CAPLGQGSNYGYTF.